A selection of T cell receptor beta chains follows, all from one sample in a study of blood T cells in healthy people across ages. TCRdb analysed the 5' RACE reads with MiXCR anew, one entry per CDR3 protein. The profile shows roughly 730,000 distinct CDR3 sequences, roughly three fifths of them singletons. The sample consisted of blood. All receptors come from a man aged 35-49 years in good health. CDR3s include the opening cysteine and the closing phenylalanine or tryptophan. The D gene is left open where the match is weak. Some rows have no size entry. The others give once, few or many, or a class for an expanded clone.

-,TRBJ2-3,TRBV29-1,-,CSVAGTSSTDTQYF,TGCAGCGTCGCCGGGACATCTAGCACAGATACGCAGTATTTT
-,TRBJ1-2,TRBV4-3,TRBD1,CASSQGLRDRGNNGYTF,TGCGCCAGCAGCCAAGGACTGCGGGACAGGGGTAATAATGGCTACACCTTC
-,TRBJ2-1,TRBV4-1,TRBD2,CASSQDPGTSGRSSYNEQFF,TGCGCCAGCAGCCAAGACCCTGGGACTAGCGGGAGGAGCTCCTACAATGAGCAGTTCTTC
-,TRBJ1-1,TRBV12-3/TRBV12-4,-,CASRQWAVTEAFF,TGTGCCAGCAGGCAGTGGGCGGTCACTGAAGCTTTCTTT
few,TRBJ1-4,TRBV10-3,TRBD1,CASARPGTGGLDEKLFF,TGTGCCAGCGCGCGTCCCGGGACAGGGGGCTTGGATGAAAAACTGTTTTTT
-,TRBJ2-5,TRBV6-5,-,CASSYSWREGQYF,TGTGCCAGCAGTTACTCTTGGCGCGAAGGGCAGTACTTC
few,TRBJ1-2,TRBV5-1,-,CASSLEASADYGYTF,TGCGCCAGCAGCTTGGAAGCTTCGGCAGATTATGGCTACACCTTC
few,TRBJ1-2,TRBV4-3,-,CASSQDSGQGYGYTF,-
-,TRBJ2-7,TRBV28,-,CASSLRTSSSYEQYF,TGTGCCAGCAGTTTAAGGACTTCAAGCTCCTACGAGCAGTACTTC
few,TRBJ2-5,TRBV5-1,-,CASSSEGREYF,TGCGCCAGCAGCTCGGAGGGGCGGGAGTACTTC
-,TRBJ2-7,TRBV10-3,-,CAIRWGEKGDREGYEQYF,TGTGCCATCAGATGGGGGGAGAAAGGGGACAGAGAAGGGTACGAGCAGTACTTC
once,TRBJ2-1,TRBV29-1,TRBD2,CSVSSGTRSDEQFF,TGCAGCGTTTCGTCAGGGACTAGGAGCGATGAGCAGTTCTTC
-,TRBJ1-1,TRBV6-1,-,CANSEGWGTEAFF,TGTGCCAACAGTGAAGGTTGGGGAACTGAAGCTTTCTTT
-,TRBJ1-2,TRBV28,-,CASSLLQAGYTF,TGTGCCAGCAGTTTACTACAGGCGGGCTACACCTTC
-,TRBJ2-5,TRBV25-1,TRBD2,CASSEYDGLADYQETQYF,TGTGCCAGCAGTGAATATGATGGACTAGCGGATTACCAAGAGACCCAGTACTTC
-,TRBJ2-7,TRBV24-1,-,CATSGGQFPFHEQYF,TGTGCTACCAGTGGCGGACAGTTCCCTTTCCACGAGCAGTACTTC
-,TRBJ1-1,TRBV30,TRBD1,CAWGQENTEAFF,TGTGCCTGGGGACAGGAGAACACTGAAGCTTTCTTT
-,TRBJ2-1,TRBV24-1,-,CATSDIGEQFF,TGTGCCACCAGTGATATCGGTGAGCAGTTCTTC
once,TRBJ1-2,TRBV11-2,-,CASSFGTNTNYGYTF,TGTGCCAGCAGCTTTGGGACGAACACTAACTACGGCTACACCTTC
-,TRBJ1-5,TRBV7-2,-,CASSGGISNQPQHF,TGTGCCAGCAGCGGAGGGATCAGCAATCAGCCCCAGCATTTT
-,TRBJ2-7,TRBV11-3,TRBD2,CASSSLGLAGTYEQYF,TGTGCCAGCAGCTCACTCGGGCTAGCGGGAACCTACGAGCAGTACTTC
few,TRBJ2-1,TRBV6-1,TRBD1,CASRKDRAEAEEQFF,TGTGCCAGCAGGAAGGACAGGGCTGAAGCTGAGGAGCAGTTCTTC
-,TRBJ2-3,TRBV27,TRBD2,CASSYYAGGSTDTQYF,TGTGCCAGCAGTTATTATGCGGGGGGTAGCACAGATACGCAGTATTTT
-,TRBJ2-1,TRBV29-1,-,CSVPILLNPGGQFF,TGCAGCGTACCAATTTTACTAAATCCAGGAGGGCAGTTCTTC
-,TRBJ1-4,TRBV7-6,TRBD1,CASSKTGINEKLFF,TGTGCCAGCAGCAAGACAGGGATCAATGAAAAACTGTTTTTT
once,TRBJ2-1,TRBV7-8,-,CASSLQETIYNEQFF,TGTGCCAGCAGCTTACAGGAAACTATCTACAATGAGCAGTTCTTC
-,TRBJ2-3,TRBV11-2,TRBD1,CASSFRDRSTDTQYF,TGTGCCAGCAGCTTCCGGGACAGGAGCACAGATACGCAGTATTTT
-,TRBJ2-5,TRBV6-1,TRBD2,CASSALAGGLRETQYF,TGTGCCAGCAGTGCTCTAGCGGGGGGGCTTCGGGAGACCCAGTACTTC
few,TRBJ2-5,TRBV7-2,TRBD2,CASSLSGRAGTQYF,TGTGCCAGCAGCCTCAGCGGGAGGGCGGGGACCCAGTACTTC
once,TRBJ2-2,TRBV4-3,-,CASSQGASSNTGELFF,TGCGCCAGCAGCCAAGGGGCTAGCAGTAACACCGGGGAGCTGTTTTTT
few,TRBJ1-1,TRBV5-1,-,CASSWARENTEAFF,TGCGCCAGCAGTTGGGCTAGGGAAAACACTGAAGCTTTCTTT
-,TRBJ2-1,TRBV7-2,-,CASSLLAEAYNEQFF,TGTGCCAGCAGCTTGTTAGCGGAAGCTTACAATGAGCAGTTCTTC
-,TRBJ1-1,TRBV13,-,CASSFIARGTEAFF,TGTGCCAGCAGCTTCATAGCAAGAGGGACTGAAGCTTTCTTT
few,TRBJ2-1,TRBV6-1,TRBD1,CASSPGQGGYEQFF,TGTGCCAGCAGTCCGGGACAGGGGGGCTATGAGCAGTTCTTC
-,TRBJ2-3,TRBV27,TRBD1,CASAGGDTQYF,TGTGCCAGCGCAGGGGGAGATACGCAGTATTTT